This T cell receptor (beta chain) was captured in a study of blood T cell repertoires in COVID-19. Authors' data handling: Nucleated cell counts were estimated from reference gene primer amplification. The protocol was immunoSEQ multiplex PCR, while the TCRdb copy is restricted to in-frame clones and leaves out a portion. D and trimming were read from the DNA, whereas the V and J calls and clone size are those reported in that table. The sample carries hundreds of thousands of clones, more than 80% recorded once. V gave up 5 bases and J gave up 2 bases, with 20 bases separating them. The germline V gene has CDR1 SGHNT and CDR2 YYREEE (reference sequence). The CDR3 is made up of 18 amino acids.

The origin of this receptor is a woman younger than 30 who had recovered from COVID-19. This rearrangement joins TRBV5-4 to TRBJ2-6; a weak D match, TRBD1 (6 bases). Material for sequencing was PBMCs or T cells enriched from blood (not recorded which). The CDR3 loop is CASSYPPAGVTGANVLTF. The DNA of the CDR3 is TGTGCCAGCAGTTACCCACCCGCAGGGGTAACTGGGGCCAACGTCCTGACTTTC.